The next 29 T cell receptor beta chains were all read from a single sample in a study of tumor-infiltrating lymphocytes in localized non-small cell lung cancer. Data came from immunoSEQ multiplex PCR; TCRdb stores just in-frame clones and leaves some out. The sample consists of fewer than 20,000 clones, 73% of them appearing once. The sample consisted of lung tumor tissue. The receptors stem from a human donor with non-small cell lung cancer.

The V and J genes are TRBV20-1 and TRBJ2-7, with D maybe TRBD2 (6 bases). Deletions cut 1 base from V and 7 bases from J, with 8 bases between. The germline V gene has CDR1 DFQATT and CDR2 SNEGSKA (reference sequence). This CDR3 is built from 11 residues. The CDR3 DNA sequence: TGCAGTGCTAGAGGGGCGGGGGAGCAGTACTTC. Its protein is CSARGAGEQYF.

The V gene is TRBV14, the J gene TRBJ2-1; D perhaps matches TRBD1 (7 bases). The CDR3 spans 15 residues. Germline CDR1 SGHDN, CDR2 FVKESK. The germline V and J ends were trimmed by 4 bases and 6 bases, with 16 bases remaining between them. CDR3 sequence: CASSRLAGGSNEQFF. In DNA, the CDR3 is TGTGCCAGCAGCCGATTAGCAGGGGGGAGCAATGAGCAGTTCTTC.

V usage is TRBV10-3 and J usage is TRBJ2-7, with 8 bases aligning to TRBD1. J gave up 3 bases and V 3 bases, and 7 bases lay outside the gene matches. The CDR3 runs to 15 residues. Looked up from germline, CDR1 is ENHRY and CDR2 is SYGVKD. The CDR3 sequence: CAISDRTGTNYEQYF. CDR3 nucleotides: TGTGCCATCAGTGACCGGACAGGGACGAACTACGAGCAGTACTTC.

The chain uses TRBV5-1 and TRBJ2-2; 9 bases are a match to TRBD1. The CDR3 loop spans 16 amino acids. Germline CDR1 SGHRS, CDR2 YFSETQ. Trimming cost V 3 bases and J 1 base; bases outside gene matches: 4. The CDR3 region has the DNA TGCGCCAGCAGCTCGGGACAGGGCCTGAACACCGGGGAGCTGTTTTTT. Residues: CASSSGQGLNTGELFF.

The table lists this clone with a few counts. The J gene is TRBJ1-1, the V gene TRBV5-6, with 7 positions matching TRBD1. The length of the CDR3 is 16 residues. CDR1 is SGHDT, CDR2 YYEEEE, per germline. V trimming: 0 bases; J trimming: 4 bases; junction bases outside the gene matches: 9. In nucleotides, the CDR3 is TGTGCCAGCAGCTTGGCCGGCGGCAGGGGGTCCACTGAAGCTTTCTTT. Translation gives CASSLAGGRGSTEAFF.

The CDR3 reads CASSSGVRTEAFF. The CDR3, as DNA: TGTGCCAGCAGTTCAGGAGTACGGACTGAAGCTTTCTTT. The rearrangement uses TRBV6-5 and TRBJ1-1, with D hard to call. The V gene lost 4 bases and the J gene lost 5 bases, with 11 bases spanning the gap. Germline-derived CDR1 and CDR2 are MNHEY and SVGAGI. CDR3 length: 13 amino acids.

This chain uses TRBV16 with TRBJ2-6; no clear D. The germline gives CDR1 KGHSY, CDR2 FQNENV. Trimming stripped 4 bases from V and 2 bases from J, with 9 bases between. The CDR3 covers 15 residues. CDR3 bases: TGTGCCAGCAGCCTATCACGGACTGGGGCCAACGTCCTGACTTTC. It yields the protein CASSLSRTGANVLTF.

The V gene is TRBV25-1, the J gene TRBJ2-2; D remains unclear. The CDR3 is 12 residues long. Trimming stripped 4 bases from V and 0 bases from J, with 0 bases between. The germline V gene encodes CDR1 MGHDK and CDR2 SYGVNS. The CDR3 DNA reads TGTGCCAGCAGTGCGAACACCGGGGAGCTGTTTTTT. This encodes CASSANTGELFF.

The chain couples TRBV15 to TRBJ2-3, with TRBD2 matching over 12 bases. The CDR3 totals 16 residues. V lost 5 bases, J lost 6 bases, and 9 bases stayed unmatched. Germline CDR1 LNHNV, CDR2 YYDKDF (reference sequence). CDR3: CATSGILAGGSDTQYF. The CDR3, as DNA: TGTGCCACCAGCGGCATACTAGCGGGAGGTTCTGATACGCAGTATTTT.

This clone was detected only a few times. The J gene is TRBJ2-5, the V gene TRBV6-1; no reliable D call. The germline gives CDR1 MNHNS, CDR2 SASEGT. CDR3 size: 13 residues. V gave up 2 bases and J gave up 4 bases, with 8 bases separating them. CDR3 DNA sequence: TGTGCCAGCAGTGAAACGTTTATAGAGACCCAGTACTTC. Protein sequence: CASSETFIETQYF.

The chain joins TRBV28 to TRBJ1-1; the match to TRBD1 covers 8 bases. The V gene end was trimmed by 6 bases and the J gene end by 10 bases; junction bases not matched to a gene: 4. CDR3 length: 11 amino acids. CDR1 and CDR2 (germline): MDHEN, SYDVKM. The CDR3 nucleotides read TGTGCCAGCAGGACCGACAGGGGAGCTTTCTTT. It is translated as CASRTDRGAFF.

The J gene is TRBJ1-5, the V gene TRBV5-1; 9 bases map to TRBD1. The CDR3 spans 16 residues. V shed 4 bases, J shed 6 bases, and the junction held 11 bases outside the gene matches. The germline V gene encodes CDR1 SGHRS and CDR2 YFSETQ. The CDR3 protein is CASSPFTGGLGQPQHF. CDR3 nucleotides: TGCGCCAGCAGCCCTTTTACAGGGGGCCTCGGTCAGCCCCAGCATTTT. The complete variable domain, with remaining parts taken from reference TRBV5-1 and TRBJ1-5, reads KAGVTQTPRYLIKTRGQQVTLSCSPISGHRSVSWYQQTPGQGLQFLFEYFSETQRNKGNFPGRFSGRQFSNSRSEMNVSTLELGDSALYLCASSPFTGGLGQPQHFGDGTRLSIL.

The chain is built from TRBV11-1 and TRBJ1-1; no clear D. With 5 bases removed from V and 1 base from J, the gap between germline ends came to 14 bases. The CDR3 runs to 15 residues. CDR1 is SGHAT and CDR2 is FQDESV in the germline V gene (reference sequence). The CDR3 coding sequence is TGTGCCAGCAGCCCACCAACCGGGTCGAACACTGAAGCTTTCTTT. Amino acid sequence: CASSPPTGSNTEAFF.

CDR3 in DNA: TGTGCCAGCAGTGAAGGGGTTAGCAGACTTCCGAACAACATTCAGTACTTC. Protein product: CASSEGVSRLPNNIQYF. The chain carries TRBV6-1 and TRBJ2-4; the D is unclear. This CDR3 has 17 residues. V shed 1 base and J shed 7 bases, with 20 bases lying between them. Germline loops: CDR1 MNHNS, CDR2 SASEGT.

This clone was seen a single time. The rearrangement joins TRBV27 to TRBJ1-2; maybe TRBD1 (5 bases). The length of the CDR3 is 14 residues. Trimming left V 1 base short and J 2 bases short, with 8 bases between. The germline V gene has CDR1 MNHEY and CDR2 SMNVEV (reference sequence). CDR3 sequence reads: CASSLWGNNYGYTF. CDR3 nucleotide sequence: TGTGCCAGCAGTTTATGGGGGAACAACTATGGCTACACCTTC.

The V call is TRBV30, the J call TRBJ2-5; tentative D call: TRBD2 (6 bases). Germline assignment: CDR1 GTSNPN and CDR2 SVGIG (reference sequence). Trimming pared 7 bases from V and 4 bases from J, leaving 13 bases between. The CDR3 runs 12 residues. The CDR3: CAFGSRRETQYF. The DNA of the CDR3 is TGTGCCTTCGGGAGTAGGCGAGAGACCCAGTACTTC.

The chain carries TRBV10-3 and TRBJ2-1; 8 nucleotides agree with TRBD2. V shed 3 bases, J shed 7 bases, and the junction held 8 bases outside the gene matches. The CDR3 covers 15 residues. The V gene's germline CDR1 is ENHRY and CDR2 SYGVKD. CDR3 in amino acids: CAISDPGTRKNEQFF. The CDR3 DNA reads as TGTGCCATCAGTGACCCCGGGACTAGGAAGAATGAGCAGTTCTTC.

CDR3 sequence (DNA): TGTGCCAGCAGTTTGTCTCTTTTATCAATAGCGGGGGGAAGCTCCTACAATGAGCAGTTCTTC. Protein: CASSLSLLSIAGGSSYNEQFF. The chain uses TRBV28 and TRBJ2-1; TRBD2 matches 10 bases. The CDR3 totals 21 residues. In germline, CDR1 is MDHEN, CDR2 SYDVKM. V shed 3 bases, J shed 0 bases, and the junction held 17 bases outside the gene matches.

There are a few counts of this clone. The chain carries TRBV4-2 and TRBJ2-7; 7 bases fit TRBD1. There are 15 residues in the CDR3. With 0 bases clipped from V and 0 bases from J, the junction kept 2 bases outside the gene matches. The germline V gene encodes CDR1 LGHNA and CDR2 YNFKEQ. The CDR3: CASSQEQGSSYEQYF. Here the CDR3 DNA reads TGTGCCAGCAGCCAAGAACAGGGGAGCTCCTACGAGCAGTACTTC.

This clone was observed a handful of times. V is TRBV11-2 and J is TRBJ1-5; D ambiguous. V gave up 5 bases and J gave up 4 bases, with 9 bases separating them. CDR3 size: 13 residues. In germline, CDR1 is SGHAT, CDR2 FQNNGV. The CDR3 is CASSPGQNQPQHF. CDR3 DNA: TGTGCCAGCAGCCCAGGTCAGAATCAGCCCCAGCATTTT.

This chain uses TRBV4-2 with TRBJ2-5; 10 bases align to TRBD2. The CDR3 runs 18 residues. The V segment lost 0 bases and the J segment 4 bases; nucleotides outside the gene matches: 11. CDR1 and CDR2 from the germline V gene are LGHNA and YNFKEQ. CDR3 DNA sequence: TGTGCCAGCAGCCAAGATAGAGCGGGAGGGCCGGCAAGAGAGACCCAGTACTTC. Encoded protein: CASSQDRAGGPARETQYF.

The rearrangement links TRBV7-8 to TRBJ2-5; tentatively, D is TRBD1 (5 bases). CDR1 SGHVS and CDR2 FQNEAQ come from the germline V gene. Trimming removed 5 bases from V and 2 bases from J, with 18 bases in between. This CDR3 spans 16 amino acids. CDR3 nucleotide sequence: TGTGCCAGCAGCCTCCAGGGAAAGCTAGGGCAAGAGACCCAGTACTTC. Encoded protein: CASSLQGKLGQETQYF.

The genes are TRBV13 and TRBJ2-7, with TRBD1 identical over 10 bases. This CDR3 spans 13 amino acids. CDR1 is PRHDT, CDR2 FYEKMQ, per germline (reference sequence). Trimming cost V 5 bases and J 6 bases; bases outside gene matches: 4. The DNA for the CDR3 is TGTGCCAGCAGCAGGGGGACAGGGGCCGAGCAGTACTTC. The encoded protein is CASSRGTGAEQYF.

The rearrangement links TRBV6-1 to TRBJ2-7, with unresolved D. This CDR3 has 13 residues. Germline CDR1 and CDR2: MNHNS and SASEGT. V was shortened by 7 bases and J by 1 base, with 11 bases between the two germline ends. The CDR3 reads CASTRSESYEQYF. In DNA, the CDR3 is TGTGCCAGCACCCGATCCGAATCCTACGAGCAGTACTTC.

The chain is built from TRBV29-1 and TRBJ2-7, with D perhaps TRBD1 (7 bases). V gave up 6 bases and J gave up 5 bases, with 14 bases separating them. The CDR3 has 12 amino acids. Looked up from germline, CDR1 is SQVTM and CDR2 is ANQGSEA. The DNA of the CDR3 is TGCAGCGTGAGGGCAGGGGGGAACGAGCAGTACTTC. Its protein product is CSVRAGGNEQYF.

The chain combines TRBV9 with TRBJ2-3; 11 bases are a match to TRBD2. CDR3 size: 16 residues. Germline values: CDR1 SGDLS, CDR2 YYNGEE. The V segment lost 3 bases and the J segment 2 bases; nucleotides outside the gene matches: 5. The DNA for the CDR3 is TGTGCCAGCAGCGCAACTAGCGGGGGTGACACAGATACGCAGTATTTT. Its protein product is CASSATSGGDTDTQYF.

This rearrangement joins TRBV28 to TRBJ1-4; maybe TRBD1 (6 bases). Germline values: CDR1 MDHEN, CDR2 SYDVKM. CDR3 length: 16 amino acids. The ends were cut back, 5 bases at V and 3 bases at J, with 16 bases in the middle. The DNA for the CDR3 is TGTGCCAGCAGTAACGGGGACGGACAGTCTAATGAAAAACTGTTTTTT. It specifies CASSNGDGQSNEKLFF. The full variable domain, its missing parts supplied by reference TRBV28 and TRBJ1-4, is DVKVTQSSRYLVKRTGEKVFLECVQDMDHENMFWYRQDPGLGLRLIYFSYDVKMKEKGDIPEGYSVSREKKERFSLILESASTNQTSMYLCASSNGDGQSNEKLFFGSGTQLSVL.

V and J are TRBV5-1 and TRBJ2-7; 8 nucleotides line up with TRBD2. The germline CDR1 and CDR2 sequences are SGHRS and YFSETQ. This CDR3 is 15 amino acids long. V trimming: 1 base; J trimming: 1 base; junction bases outside the gene matches: 4. The chain's CDR3 is CASSLSGGKSYEQYF. The CDR3 coding sequence is TGCGCCAGCAGCTTGTCGGGGGGGAAGTCCTACGAGCAGTACTTC.

The V gene is TRBV9, the J gene TRBJ2-5; D ambiguous. Trimming left V 3 bases short and J 1 base short, with 13 bases between. The CDR3 extends over 15 amino acids. Per the germline V gene, CDR1 is SGDLS and CDR2 is YYNGEE. The CDR3 sequence: CASSGGWIGQETQYF. CDR3 DNA sequence: TGTGCCAGCAGCGGGGGATGGATCGGCCAAGAGACCCAGTACTTC.